The 28 T cell receptor beta chains below were found in one sample sequenced in a study of blood T cells in healthy people across ages (dated by TCRdb to 2015 to 2017). The library was obtained by 5' RACE. Sequencing instrument: Illumina HiSeq 2500. A second about 7 to 11 cycle PCR used a sample-barcoded 5' primer and a J-beta primer mix. TCRdb itself trimmed the public reads at Q25 with fastp, ran MiXCR and retained productive beta chains. Merged by CDR3 protein, the rows form single entries marked with the most common genes and DNA. The sample yields 800,000 or so distinct CDR3 sequences; about half were counted once. The ten largest clones represent 15% to 20% of the sample. Sequencing was done on a sample of blood. These receptors were obtained from a man aged 80 or over in good health.

The rearrangement links TRBV20-1 to TRBJ2-7; D is uncertain. Germline CDR1 DFQATT, CDR2 SNEGSKA (reference sequence). Trimming cost V 0 bases and J 1 base, with 7 bases left between them. The CDR3 has 13 amino acids. In nucleotides, the CDR3 is TGCAGTGCTAGAGATCCTTGGTCCTACGAGCAGTACTTC. Protein sequence: CSARDPWSYEQYF.

The rearrangement joins TRBV7-2 to TRBJ2-5; TRBD2 agrees at 11 bases. The ends lost 6 bases at V and 4 bases at J; junction bases unmatched: 16. Germline-derived CDR1 and CDR2 are SGHTA and FQGNSA. The CDR3 runs 18 residues. Here the CDR3 reads CASSSLAGVGDGIETQYF. The DNA for the CDR3 is TGTGCCAGCAGTTCACTAGCGGGAGTGGGAGATGGAATAGAGACCCAGTACTTC. Looking up the rest from reference TRBV7-2 and TRBJ2-5 gives the full variable domain: GAGVSQSPSNKVTEKGKDVELRCDPISGHTALYWYRQSLGQGLEFLIYFQGNSAPDKSGLPSDRFSAERTGGSVSTLTIQRTQQEDSAVYLCASSSLAGVGDGIETQYFGPGTRLLVL.

The chain carries TRBV5-5 and TRBJ1-6, with a possible D match to TRBD1 (5 bases). Germline CDR1 and CDR2: SGHKS and YYEKEE (reference sequence). This CDR3 is built from 16 residues. V was shortened by 1 base and J by 6 bases, with 14 bases between the two germline ends. The CDR3 loop reads CASSLRWQGGNSPLHF. The CDR3 DNA sequence: TGTGCCAGCAGCTTGAGGTGGCAGGGCGGTAATTCACCCCTCCACTTT.

This chain joins TRBV25-1 and TRBJ1-1; 8 positions match TRBD1. The germline V gene encodes CDR1 MGHDK and CDR2 SYGVNS. The CDR3 covers 13 residues. V shed 6 bases, J shed 6 bases, and the junction held 6 bases outside the gene matches. CDR3: CASSSRGLAEAFF. The CDR3 coding sequence is TGTGCCAGCAGCTCCAGGGGGCTTGCTGAAGCTTTCTTT. Full variable domain (remainder filled in from reference TRBV25-1 and TRBJ1-1): EADIYQTPRYLVIGTGKKITLECSQTMGHDKMYWYQQDPGMELHLIHYSYGVNSTEKGDLSSESTVSRIRTEHFPLTLESARPSHTSQYLCASSSRGLAEAFFGQGTRLTVV.

This clonotype was counted between two and nine times. Here the CDR3 DNA reads TGTGCCTGGAGTGAGGCTAGCGGGAGTCCGGATACGCAGTATTTT. It is translated as CAWSEASGSPDTQYF. V gene TRBV30 combines with J gene TRBJ2-3; 10 nucleotides line up with TRBD2. This CDR3 has 15 amino acids. Trimming at V came to 1 base and at J to 6 bases, leaving 7 bases not matched to a gene. Germline assignment: CDR1 GTSNPN and CDR2 SVGIG (reference sequence).

The rearrangement uses TRBV7-2 and TRBJ1-2, with D uncertain. This CDR3 has 14 amino acids. Germline assignment: CDR1 SGHTA and CDR2 FQGNSA. Trimming pared 1 base from V and 0 bases from J, leaving 6 bases between. Here the CDR3 DNA reads TGTGCCAGCAGCTTAGATGGGGCTAACTATGGCTACACCTTC. Residues: CASSLDGANYGYTF.

The gene calls are TRBV28 and TRBJ1-4; D call uncertain. The ends were cut back, 3 bases at V and 0 bases at J, with 17 bases in the middle. From germline, CDR1 is MDHEN and CDR2 SYDVKM. The length of the CDR3 is 18 residues. CDR3 amino acids: CASSFHGYRDSTNEKLFF. CDR3 in DNA: TGTGCCAGCAGTTTTCATGGTTACCGGGATTCAACTAATGAAAAACTGTTTTTT.

There are many counts of this clonotype. This clone may be a read error of a much larger clone one base away. The rearrangement links TRBV7-3 to TRBJ2-5; 11 nucleotides agree with TRBD1. With the DNA end fitting TRBJ2-7 better, the J assignment may be wrong. The length of the CDR3 is 14 residues. Germline CDR1 and CDR2: SGHTA and FQGTGA. As DNA, the CDR3 is TGTGCCAGCAGCTTAACCGGGACAGGGGGCGAGCAGTACTTC. Translating gives CASSLTGTGGEQYF.

This chain connects TRBV10-3 to TRBJ2-6, with TRBD1 identical over 8 bases. The J segment lost 2 bases and the V segment lost 3 bases, leaving 3 bases of the junction unmatched. From germline, CDR1 is ENHRY and CDR2 SYGVKD. The CDR3 spans 16 residues. In nucleotides, the CDR3 is TGTGCCATCAGTGAAACACAGGGGGCTGGGGCCAACGTCCTGACTTTC. It translates to CAISETQGAGANVLTF.

This chain uses TRBV4-2 with TRBJ1-5; a possible D gene is TRBD1 (6 bases). The CDR3 runs to 16 residues. Trimming took 1 base from V and 0 from J, leaving 10 bases between them. Per the germline V gene, CDR1 is LGHNA and CDR2 is YNFKEQ. The CDR3 DNA sequence: TGTGCCAGCAGCCAAGCAGGGGACCGTAGCAATCAGCCCCAGCATTTT. It yields the protein CASSQAGDRSNQPQHF.

The chain has TRBV29-1 and TRBJ2-7, with D perhaps assigned TRBD1 or TRBD2 (6 bases each). Trimming left V 7 bases short and J 6 bases short, with 16 bases between. The CDR3 sequence is 12 residues long. From germline, CDR1 is SQVTM and CDR2 ANQGSEA. This chain's CDR3 is CSARWGAGEQYF. The CDR3 nucleotides are TGCAGCGCCCGATGGGGGGCGGGCGAGCAGTACTTC.

This clonotype was seen only once. V is TRBV7-8 and J is TRBJ1-4, with TRBD1 as a possible D gene (6 bases). This CDR3 has 14 residues. Per the germline V gene, CDR1 is SGHVS and CDR2 is FQNEAQ. V was clipped by 4 bases and J by 4 bases, with 10 bases between them. CDR3 in amino acids: CASSSGQFNEKLFF. CDR3 nucleotide sequence: TGTGCCAGCAGCTCTGGACAGTTTAATGAAAAACTGTTTTTT.

With regard to this clonotype: A single base separates this from a much larger clone, so it may be a read error. The chain recombines TRBV20-1 with TRBJ2-5; 11 bases line up with TRBD2. CDR1 and CDR2 (germline): DFQATT, SNEGSKA (reference sequence). This CDR3 is 16 amino acids long. V was clipped by 0 bases and J by 5 bases; unmatched bases: 8. The CDR3 region is CSARDPRASGRETQYF. The CDR3 nucleotides read TGCAGTGCTAGAGACCCGCGAGCTAGCGGGAGGGAGACCCAGTACTTC.

V and J are TRBV7-3 and TRBJ2-1; the D is unclear. Germline values: CDR1 SGHTA, CDR2 FQGTGA. V was clipped by 1 base and J by 7 bases, with 14 bases between them. There are 15 residues in the CDR3. CDR3 coding DNA: TGTGCCAGCAGCTTAATTAATTCAGGAGTTAATGAGCAGTTCTTC. Translation: CASSLINSGVNEQFF.

This rearrangement joins TRBV9 to TRBJ2-2; 7 nucleotides line up with TRBD1. V dropped 4 bases and J dropped 6; count of bases not matched to a gene: 9. Germline V CDR1 and CDR2: SGDLS, YYNGEE. This CDR3 is built from 15 residues. The CDR3: CASSPRQGSAGELFF. For the CDR3, the DNA is TGTGCCAGCAGCCCCCGACAGGGTAGCGCCGGGGAGCTGTTTTTT.

This clonotype occurred a few times. The chain employs TRBV12-3 or TRBV12-4 and TRBJ2-7, with a tentative D call TRBD2 (5 bases). V lost 7 bases and J 1 base, leaving 17 bases between the germline ends. The CDR3 is made up of 15 amino acids. CDR3 residues: CASTEGRTASYEQYF. The CDR3 DNA follows: TGTGCCAGCACCGAAGGACGGACTGCTTCCTACGAGCAGTACTTC.

V usage is TRBV6-1 and J usage is TRBJ2-5; 9 nucleotides match TRBD1. The ends lost 3 bases at V and 3 bases at J; junction bases unmatched: 5. CDR3 length equals 15 residues. The V gene's germline CDR1 is MNHNS and CDR2 SASEGT. The CDR3, as DNA: TGTGCCAGCAGTGAGGCGGGGGACAGGGAAGAGACCCAGTACTTC. This gives the protein CASSEAGDREETQYF.

This clonotype was detected a few times. The gene calls are TRBV28 and TRBJ2-5, with 9 bases that match TRBD2. Trimming removed 6 bases from V and 4 bases from J; junction bases left unmatched: 12. The CDR3 totals 16 residues. CDR1 is MDHEN, CDR2 SYDVKM, per germline. The CDR3, as DNA: TGTGCCAGCAGAAACTCCGGACTAGCGAACAGAGAGACCCAGTACTTC. Protein: CASRNSGLANRETQYF.

This clonotype turned up a few times. The chain employs TRBV29-1 and TRBJ2-1, with 11 bases aligning to TRBD2. Trimming removed 4 bases from V and 14 bases from J; junction bases left unmatched: 10. The CDR3 has 13 residues. The germline V gene encodes CDR1 SQVTM and CDR2 ANQGSEA. CDR3 nucleotide sequence: TGCAGCGTTGGGTCCGGACTAGCGGGCTTAAAGTTCTTC. It translates to CSVGSGLAGLKFF.

Notes on this clonotype: Without the conserved terminal phenylalanine or tryptophan, this CDR3 likely stems from a read error. The chain is built from TRBV12-3 or TRBV12-4 and TRBJ2-3; 13 bases align to TRBD2. V lost 5 bases and J lost 5; bases outside the gene matches: 13. The CDR3 totals 18 residues. The CDR3 nucleotides are TGTGCCAGCAGTAACCTCGGACTAGCGGGAGTGTTCAGAGATACGCAGTATTCT. It encodes CASSNLGLAGVFRDTQYS.

The table lists this clonotype with a few counts. The rearrangement joins TRBV5-1 to TRBJ2-5; TRBD2 might be the D (5 bases). Germline V gives CDR1 SGHRS, CDR2 YFSETQ. This CDR3 is built from 17 residues. Trimming cost V 0 bases and J 4 bases, with 19 bases left between them. The CDR3 protein is CASSLAARASRGETQYF. The CDR3 bases are TGCGCCAGCAGCTTGGCAGCTAGAGCTAGTCGGGGAGAGACCCAGTACTTC.

This clonotype was observed a few times. This may stem from a read error, because a much larger clone lies one nucleotide away. V usage is TRBV4-1 and J usage is TRBJ1-4, with D possibly TRBD1 on 5 matching bases. Germline V gene sequence: CDR1 MGHRA, CDR2 YSYEKL. The CDR3 is 15 amino acids. V gave up 4 bases and J gave up 8 bases, with 17 bases separating them. The CDR3 DNA follows: TGCGCCAGCAGCCTAGCAAGTGGGACTGCCGAAAAACTGTTTTTT. Its translation: CASSLASGTAEKLFF.

The V gene is TRBV30, the J gene TRBJ2-7; possible D gene TRBD2, 6 bases. The CDR3 length is 13 residues. Trimming left V 4 bases short and J 2 bases short, with 12 bases between. Germline V gene data show CDR1 as GTSNPN and CDR2 as SVGIG (reference sequence). The CDR3 DNA follows: TGTGCCTGGAACCGGGACTCAACCTACGAGCAGTACTTC. Amino acid sequence: CAWNRDSTYEQYF.

Details on this clonotype: This sequence may be a read error, since a much larger clone differs from it by one base. The gene calls are TRBV5-1 and TRBJ2-1; the match to TRBD2 covers 10 bases. The DNA matches TRBJ2-7 better at its end, which makes the J call doubtful. Germline V gene lookup returns CDR1 SGHRS and CDR2 YFSETQ. CDR3 length: 16 amino acids. The CDR3 region is CASSLELAGVYNEQYF. CDR3 DNA: TGCGCCAGCAGCTTGGAGCTAGCGGGGGTCTACAATGAGCAGTACTTC.

The chain is built from TRBV27 and TRBJ2-4; 13 nucleotides line up with TRBD2. The end of the DNA aligns better with TRBJ2-7, so the J call may be wrong. Germline V gene data show CDR1 as MNHEY and CDR2 as SMNVEV (reference sequence). CDR3 length equals 18 residues. The CDR3 spells CASSYRSGTSGNSYEQYF. In DNA, the CDR3 is TGTGCCAGCAGTTACCGCTCCGGGACTAGCGGGAATTCCTACGAGCAGTACTTC.

This clonotype has only a few counts. The chain uses TRBV2 and TRBJ2-1; TRBD2 matches at 12 bases. Trimming took 4 bases from V and 9 from J; bases not matched to a gene: 16. The germline CDR1 and CDR2 sequences are SNHLY and FYNNEI. This CDR3 spans 18 amino acids. In nucleotides, the CDR3 is TGTGCCAGCAGTGGACGGACTAGCGGGACCCCGCTACCTGGTGAGCAGTTCTTC. Translated: CASSGRTSGTPLPGEQFF. Based on the CDR3 plus reference TRBV2 and TRBJ2-1, the full variable domain is EPEVTQTPSHQVTQMGQEVILRCVPISNHLYFYWYRQILGQKVEFLVSFYNNEISEKSEIFDDQFSVERPDGSNFTLKIRSTKLEDSAMYFCASSGRTSGTPLPGEQFFGPGTRLTVL.

CDR3 bases: TGTGCCAGCGAGGACAGGGTCTACAATGAGCAGTTCTTC. Its translation is CASEDRVYNEQFF. The V gene is TRBV27, the J gene TRBJ2-1; TRBD1 matches 8 bases. This CDR3 has 13 amino acids. The germline V gene encodes CDR1 MNHEY and CDR2 SMNVEV (reference sequence). V lost 8 bases to trimming and J lost 3 bases; unmatched junction nucleotides: 3.

The sample holds many counts of this clonotype. This chain joins TRBV3-1 and TRBJ2-7; D is possibly TRBD1 or TRBD2 (6 bases each). Germline assignment: CDR1 LGHDT and CDR2 YNNKEL (reference sequence). The V gene lost 1 base and the J gene lost 5 bases, with 12 bases spanning the gap. The CDR3 is 14 amino acids. CDR3 DNA: TGTGCCAGCAGCCAAGCGGGTCGGGGGCACGAGCAGTACTTC. Translation gives CASSQAGRGHEQYF.